The present T cell receptor (beta chain) was sequenced within a study of blood T cell repertoires in COVID-19. Overall study context: COVID-19 samples collected from the United States, Italy and Spain covered acute and convalescent phases.

Profiled with immunoSEQ multiplex PCR; TCRdb holds only in-frame clones, not every one. Of some 170,000 clones in the sample, approximately 80% were seen once. This clone is a singleton in its sample. There are 15 residues in the CDR3. The ends lost 7 bases at V and 1 base at J; junction bases unmatched: 8. The germline gives CDR1 SGHTA, CDR2 FQGNSA. The sequenced sample consisted of peripheral blood. The sequence was obtained from a woman of 80 years or more with active or convalescent COVID-19. The chain links TRBV7-2 to TRBJ2-3; 7 bases match TRBD2. The CDR3 spells CASNSAAGGTDTQYF. The CDR3 nucleotides are TGTGCCAGCAACTCGGCGGCGGGGGGCACAGATACGCAGTATTTT. The whole variable domain, filled in from reference TRBV7-2 and TRBJ2-3, reads GAGVSQSPSNKVTEKGKDVELRCDPISGHTALYWYRQSLGQGLEFLIYFQGNSAPDKSGLPSDRFSAERTGGSVSTLTIQRTQQEDSAVYLCASNSAAGGTDTQYFGPGTRLTVL.